The T cell receptor (beta chain) under discussion was sequenced for a study of human T cells and chemical hapten exposure. The overall study: 2% DPC applied to a roughly 2 cm by roughly 2 cm arm area sensitized donors. Upper back patch tests used 0.01% DPC, scored after 6 days. The patient population, which was mostly female, had alopecia areata, totalis or universalis.

Time point described: patch test 2, 6 weeks after DPC sensitization. Regarding treatment: therapeutic diphenylcyclopropenone sensitization with weekly scalp DPC. Per the original data handling: Sampled TCR counts reached a median of 95,638 per sample, with values ranging from 23,224 to 690,600. TCRdb reprocessed the RACE reads via MiXCR and lists one record per CDR3 protein. Clone size and V and J calls follow TCRdb, not the original study. The sample lists approximately 95,000 distinct CDR3 sequences; approximately 10% were seen once. Germline CDR1 is SNHLY and CDR2 is FYNNEI. There are 13 residues in the CDR3. V shed 4 bases and J shed 4 bases, with 10 bases lying between them. In its sample, this clonotype was seen many times.

The starting material was whole blood, obtained in connection with sensitization to the hapten diphenylcyclopropenone (DPC). V gene TRBV2 combines with J gene TRBJ1-2; D gene ambiguous. The TCR originated in a woman aged 40 to 49 with alopecia areata. Some clones in this sample may be carry-over from other donors' samples. The CDR3 sequence: CASSVRALYGYTF. Written as DNA, the CDR3 is TGTGCCAGCAGTGTCCGGGCCCTCTATGGCTACACCTTC.